The clone carrying this TCR beta chain was counted between two and nine times. Given a much more abundant clone one base away, this may be a read error. Other nucleotide sequences in the sample specify the same CDR3. Germline CDR1 and CDR2: SQVTM and ANQGSEA. The CDR3 covers 14 residues. J lost 10 bases, V lost 4 bases, and 14 bases had no gene match. The record originates from a study of beta chain features in type 1 diabetes. Across the whole study: The patients were much like the healthy donors in age, gender and cell yields.

Isolated RNA was reverse transcribed in full, so expressed TCRB transcripts were sequenced. The assay was immunoSEQ multiplex PCR, and TCRdb's table has in-frame clones only and misses some. The repertoire has 200,000 to 250,000 clones, approximately 11% of them found once; the top ten carry 1% to 1.5%. The specimen sequenced was central memory CD4+ T cells from blood. The chain couples TRBV29-1 to TRBJ2-3; 7 bases map to TRBD2. The TCR comes from a man aged 18 to 30 in good health. The CDR3 spells CSVGGGANREAQYF. DNA of the CDR3: TGCAGCGTTGGGGGGGGTGCTAACCGGGAGGCGCAGTATTTT.